This T cell receptor (beta chain) was captured in a study of shared clonotypes between healthy human individuals (dated by TCRdb to the early 2020s). Looking at the study overall: The cohort included three men and two women between 18 and 49 years of age. To increase sequencing depth and limit assay-specific biases, TCR repertoire library preparation and sequencing were carried out by different laboratories using diverse techniques. Blood TCR repertoires of roughly 5 healthy adults were deeply sequenced to estimate repertoire size and the extent of clonotype sharing between individuals. Per donor, three plates each were used for CD4 naive and CD4 memory, two for CD8 naive, and one for CD8 memory. Between about 0.8 and 9 billion PBMCs per donor were obtained by leukapheresis.

Points on this clone: This clone's antigen is unknown. The input lacks base qualities; no much larger clone sits a single base away.

At the junction V is shortened by 4 bases and J by 6 bases; bases outside the gene matches: 11. The CDR3 numbers 16 residues from cysteine through phenylalanine. The read is trimmed to its CDR3 DNA, 48 bases read in frame from base 1. The donors were healthy, HIV-negative adults with no recently reported acute infections or vaccinations. Every donor was a Caucasian adult residing in Nashville, Tennessee, USA. Magnetic negative selection was used to enrich CD4+ T cells, after which naive cells were positively selected on CD45RA and the negative fraction became the memory subset. Blood was collected by leukapheresis, and PBMCs were isolated by Ficoll-Histopaque density gradient centrifugation and then cryopreserved in liquid nitrogen vapor phase. Analytical flow cytometry was used to check the purity and quantity of each magnetically sorted T cell population. Genomic DNA was isolated from every sorted fraction and measured by UV absorbance on a Nanodrop 2000c.

Using the deep immunoSEQ assay, multiplex PCR amplified TCR CDR3 regions from genomic DNA. Genomic DNA extracted from each cell subset was distributed evenly over all wells of several immunoSEQ 96-well plates, and each plate served as one replicate. For sorted subsets, each replicate PCR was loaded with about 200 ng genomic DNA, equivalent to about 30,000 T cell genomes. The purified libraries were quantified using a Qubit 3.0 fluorometer, sized with a Bioanalyzer 2100, and then quantified again using the KAPA Library Quantification kit. Every immunoSEQ 96-well plate was sequenced on a dedicated single-read 150-cycle Illumina NextSeq 550 flow cell. For the original study's pipeline: Because only junctional sequences without quality scores were contained in the immunoSEQ output, filtering matching that applied to full-length reads could not be performed. Sequences were annotated with PyIR, a Python wrapper for IgBLAST v1.9, and V/J genes and CDR3 were assigned using IMGT germline references. Reads were filtered out if the reads had weak V/J assignments (E-value above 1e-6), no CDR3, stop codons, out-of-frame junctions, or ambiguous translated residues. V3J clonotypes were defined as sequences sharing the same inferred V gene, J gene, and CDR3 amino acid sequence. Percentage overlap between repertoires was calculated by dividing the number of shared unique clonotypes by the size of the smaller repertoire. Repertoire richness was assessed with RTK rarefaction, the Chao1 estimator, and Recon v2.1 estimates of unobserved clonotypes. Generation probabilities were computed with OLGA for all TCRbeta clonotypes obtained by the gDNA method from several donors. TCRdb took this table from immuneACCESS and kept in-frame rearrangements with V and J called. Such tables lack part of the clones; where checked against another copy, unresolved V genes explain under half of the gap, and the rest is unexplained. Clonal size and the V and J genes are those of that table, whereas D and trimming came from the DNA. The sample contains around 240,000 clones, 60% to 70% of them found a single time. Clones ranked in the top ten supply 11% of the sample.

General findings and caveats noted by the study authors: Sampling was restricted to blood, and TCR repertoires in tissue are likely to differ from TCR repertoires in blood. Even with the large sequencing depth, rarefaction of the sorted-subset datasets indicated that sequencing was incomplete. Higher generation probabilities were observed for clonotypes shared by all four sorted-subset donors than for non-shared clonotypes. Because the study included a small number of donors, the genetic and exposure-history diversity represented was limited. Pairwise subsampling indicated that sequencing depth was expected to affect the degree of clonotype sharing among donors. When several donors were compared, the shared fraction of clonotypes was 5% to 6.5% for naive CD4, about 4% for naive CD8, 2% to 2.5% for memory CD4, and 0.35% to 0.4% for memory CD8. Estimated clonotype richness was generally larger for naive than for memory subsets.

The V and J genes are TRBV5-3 and TRBJ1-5; 9 central nucleotides agree with TRBD1. TRBV5-3 is annotated as an ORF whose role is uncertain. The origin of this receptor is a man aged 25-45 years in good health. Source material: memory CD4+ T cells sorted from blood. The sample's cell subset or site label is to be understood as: CD45RA-negative fraction. The bases read TGTGCCAGAAGCGCGTTTCCGGGACAGGGAGGTCAGCCCCAGCATTTT. It specifies CARSAFPGQGGQPQHF.